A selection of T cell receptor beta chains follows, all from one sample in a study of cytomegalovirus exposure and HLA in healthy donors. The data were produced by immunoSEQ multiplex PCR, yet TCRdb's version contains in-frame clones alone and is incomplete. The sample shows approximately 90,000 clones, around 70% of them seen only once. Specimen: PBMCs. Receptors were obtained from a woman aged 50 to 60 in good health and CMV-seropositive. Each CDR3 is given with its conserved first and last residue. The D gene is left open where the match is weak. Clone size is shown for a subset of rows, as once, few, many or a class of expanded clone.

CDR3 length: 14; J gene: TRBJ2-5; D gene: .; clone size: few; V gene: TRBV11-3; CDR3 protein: CASSPGPSVETQYF; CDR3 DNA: TGTGCCAGCAGCCCAGGGCCTAGCGTAGAGACCCAGTACTTC
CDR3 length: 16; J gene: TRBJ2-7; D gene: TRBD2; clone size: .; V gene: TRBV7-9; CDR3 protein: CASSLYGGSSSYEQYF; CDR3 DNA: TGTGCCAGCAGCTTATACGGGGGGTCGAGCTCCTACGAGCAGTACTTC
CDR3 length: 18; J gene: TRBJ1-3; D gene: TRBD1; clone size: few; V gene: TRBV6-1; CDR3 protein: CASSETGSLQLSGNTIYF; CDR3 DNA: TGTGCCAGCAGTGAGACAGGGTCCTTACAGCTCTCTGGAAACACCATATATTTT
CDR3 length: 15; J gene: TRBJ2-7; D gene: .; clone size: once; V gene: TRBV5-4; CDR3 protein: CASSLNGGSLRGQYF; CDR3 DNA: TGTGCCAGCAGCTTAAACGGTGGGAGTCTACGAGGGCAGTACTTC
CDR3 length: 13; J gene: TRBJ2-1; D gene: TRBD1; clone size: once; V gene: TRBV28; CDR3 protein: CASRGTDYNEQFF; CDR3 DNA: TGTGCCAGCAGGGGGACAGACTACAATGAGCAGTTCTTC
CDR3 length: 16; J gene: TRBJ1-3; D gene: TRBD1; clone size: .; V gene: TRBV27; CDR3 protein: CASSRQGRSSGNTIYF; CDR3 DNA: TGTGCCAGCAGTCGACAGGGGAGGAGCTCTGGAAACACCATATATTTT
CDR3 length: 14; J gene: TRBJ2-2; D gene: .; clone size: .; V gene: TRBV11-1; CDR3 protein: CASSLGLNTGELFF; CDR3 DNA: TGTGCCAGCAGCTTAGGCCTAAACACCGGGGAGCTGTTTTTT
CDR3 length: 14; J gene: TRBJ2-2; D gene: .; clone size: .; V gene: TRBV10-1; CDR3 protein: CASMAGQNTGELFF; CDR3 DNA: TGCGCCAGCATGGCAGGCCAGAACACCGGGGAGCTGTTTTTT
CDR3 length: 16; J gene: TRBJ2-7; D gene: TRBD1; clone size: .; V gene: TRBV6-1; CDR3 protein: CASSEAPGTASNEQYF; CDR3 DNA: TGTGCCAGCAGCGAAGCGCCGGGGACAGCGAGTAACGAGCAGTACTTC
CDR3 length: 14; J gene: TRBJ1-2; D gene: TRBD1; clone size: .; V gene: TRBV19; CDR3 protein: CASSRQDRVGGYTF; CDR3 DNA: TGTGCCAGTAGTAGGCAGGACAGGGTGGGAGGCTACACCTTC
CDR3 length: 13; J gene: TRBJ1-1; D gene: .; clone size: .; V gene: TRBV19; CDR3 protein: CASSIARNTEAFF; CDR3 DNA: TGTGCCAGTAGTATTGCCAGGAACACTGAAGCTTTCTTT
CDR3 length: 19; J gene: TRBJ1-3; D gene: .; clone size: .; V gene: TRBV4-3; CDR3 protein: CASSQDRGGTGRPGNTIYF; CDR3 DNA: TGCGCCAGCAGCCAAGATCGGGGGGGAACAGGCCGTCCCGGAAACACCATATATTTT
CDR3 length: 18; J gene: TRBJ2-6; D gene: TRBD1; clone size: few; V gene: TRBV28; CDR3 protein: CASTRAHRGVPGANVLTF; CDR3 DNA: TGTGCCAGCACCCGAGCCCACAGGGGGGTCCCTGGGGCCAACGTCCTGACTTTC
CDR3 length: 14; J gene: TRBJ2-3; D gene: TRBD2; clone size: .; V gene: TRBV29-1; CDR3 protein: CSVGKAGVTDTQYF; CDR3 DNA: TGCAGCGTTGGAAAAGCGGGAGTAACAGATACGCAGTATTTT
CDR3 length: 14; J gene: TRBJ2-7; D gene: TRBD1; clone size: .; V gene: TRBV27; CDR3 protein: CASTSTGGGYEQYF; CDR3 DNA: TGTGCCAGCACCTCCACAGGGGGCGGTTACGAGCAGTACTTC
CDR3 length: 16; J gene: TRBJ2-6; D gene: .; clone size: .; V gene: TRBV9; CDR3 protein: CASSLVRGSGANVLTF; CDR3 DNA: TGTGCCAGCAGCCTAGTTAGGGGATCTGGGGCCAACGTCCTGACTTTC
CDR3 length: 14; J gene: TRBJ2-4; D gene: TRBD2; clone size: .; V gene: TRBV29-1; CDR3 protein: CSADSGEAGNIQYF; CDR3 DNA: TGCAGCGCTGATAGCGGGGAGGCGGGAAACATTCAGTACTTC
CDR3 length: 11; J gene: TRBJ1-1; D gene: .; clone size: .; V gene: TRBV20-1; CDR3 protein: CSASSHTEAFF; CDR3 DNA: TGCAGTGCTAGTAGCCACACTGAAGCTTTCTTT
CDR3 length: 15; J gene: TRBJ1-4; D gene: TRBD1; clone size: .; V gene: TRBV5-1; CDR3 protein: CASSFRGTANEKLFF; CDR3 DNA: TGCGCCAGCAGCTTTAGGGGGACAGCTAATGAAAAACTGTTTTTT
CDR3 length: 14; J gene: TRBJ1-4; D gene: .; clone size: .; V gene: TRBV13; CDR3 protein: CASSLATASEKLFF; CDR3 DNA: TGTGCCAGCAGCTTAGCCACAGCTTCCGAAAAACTGTTTTTT
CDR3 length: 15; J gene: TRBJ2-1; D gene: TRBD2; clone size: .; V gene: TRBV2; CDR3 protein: CASRNGRAHYNEQFF; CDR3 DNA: TGTGCCAGCAGGAACGGGAGGGCCCACTACAATGAGCAGTTCTTC
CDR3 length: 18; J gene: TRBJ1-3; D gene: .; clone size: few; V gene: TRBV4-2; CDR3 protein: CASSQDSPGHLSGNTIYF; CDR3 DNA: TGTGCCAGCAGCCAAGACTCACCGGGACACCTCTCTGGAAACACCATATATTTT
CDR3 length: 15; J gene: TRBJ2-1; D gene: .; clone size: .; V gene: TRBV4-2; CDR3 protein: CASSYRDSSYNEQFF; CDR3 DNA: TGTGCCAGCAGCTACCGGGACTCTTCCTACAATGAGCAGTTCTTC
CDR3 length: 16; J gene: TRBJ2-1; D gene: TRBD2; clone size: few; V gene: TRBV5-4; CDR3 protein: CASSLGGLRDFNEQFF; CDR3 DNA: TGTGCCAGCAGCTTGGGGGGACTACGGGACTTCAATGAGCAGTTCTTC
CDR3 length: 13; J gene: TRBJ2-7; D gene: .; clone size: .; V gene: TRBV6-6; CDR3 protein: CASAASHTYEQYF; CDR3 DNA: TGTGCCAGCGCCGCTAGCCATACCTACGAGCAGTACTTC
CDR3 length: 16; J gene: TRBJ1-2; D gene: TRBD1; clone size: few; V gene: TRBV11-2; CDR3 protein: CASSHLDRGSNYGYTF; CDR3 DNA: TGTGCCAGCAGCCACTTAGACAGGGGCTCTAACTATGGCTACACCTTC
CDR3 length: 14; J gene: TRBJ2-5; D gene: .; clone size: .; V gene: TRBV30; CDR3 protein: CAWSGTSRGGTQYF; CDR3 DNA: TGTGCCTGGAGTGGGACTAGTAGGGGGGGGACCCAGTACTTC
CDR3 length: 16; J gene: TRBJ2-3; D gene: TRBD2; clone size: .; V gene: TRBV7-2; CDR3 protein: CASSSGLAGFTDTQYF; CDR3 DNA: TGTGCCAGCAGCTCGGGACTAGCGGGATTCACAGATACGCAGTATTTT